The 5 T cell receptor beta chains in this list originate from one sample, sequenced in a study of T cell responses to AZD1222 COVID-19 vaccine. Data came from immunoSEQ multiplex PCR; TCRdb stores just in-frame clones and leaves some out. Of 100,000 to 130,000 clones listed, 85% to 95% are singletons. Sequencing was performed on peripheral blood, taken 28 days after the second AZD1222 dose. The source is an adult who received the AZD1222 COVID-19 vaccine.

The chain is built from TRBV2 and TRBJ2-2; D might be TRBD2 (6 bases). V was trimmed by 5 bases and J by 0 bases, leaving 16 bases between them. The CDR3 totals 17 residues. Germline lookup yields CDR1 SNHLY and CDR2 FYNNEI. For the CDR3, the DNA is TGTGCCAGCAGTACCCCGGGAGCCGAAACGAACACCGGGGAGCTGTTTTTT. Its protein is CASSTPGAETNTGELFF. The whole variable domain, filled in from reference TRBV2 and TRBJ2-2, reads EPEVTQTPSHQVTQMGQEVILRCVPISNHLYFYWYRQILGQKVEFLVSFYNNEISEKSEIFDDQFSVERPDGSNFTLKIRSTKLEDSAMYFCASSTPGAETNTGELFFGEGSRLTVL.

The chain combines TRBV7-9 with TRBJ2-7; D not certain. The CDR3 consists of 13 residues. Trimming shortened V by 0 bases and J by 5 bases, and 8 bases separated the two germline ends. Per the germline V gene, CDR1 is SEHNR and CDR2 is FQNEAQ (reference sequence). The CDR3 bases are TGTGCCAGCAGCTTAGCGGGGTCGGACGAGCAGTACTTC. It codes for CASSLAGSDEQYF. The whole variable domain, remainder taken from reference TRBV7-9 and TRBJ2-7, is DTGVSQNPRHKITKRGQNVTFRCDPISEHNRLYWYRQTLGQGPEFLTYFQNEAQLEKSRLLSDRFSAERPKGSFSTLEIQRTEQGDSAMYLCASSLAGSDEQYFGPGTRLTVT.

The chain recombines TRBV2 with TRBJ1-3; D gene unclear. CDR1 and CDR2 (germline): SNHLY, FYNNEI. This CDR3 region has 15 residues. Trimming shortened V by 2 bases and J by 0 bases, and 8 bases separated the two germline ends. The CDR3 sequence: CASSEQALSGNTIYF. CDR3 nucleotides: TGTGCCAGCAGTGAACAGGCGCTCTCTGGAAACACCATATATTTT.

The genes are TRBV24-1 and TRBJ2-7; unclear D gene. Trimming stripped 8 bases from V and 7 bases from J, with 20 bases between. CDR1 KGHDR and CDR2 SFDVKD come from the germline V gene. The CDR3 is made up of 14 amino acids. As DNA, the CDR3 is TGTGCCACCAACCTGACAACCGACGGTGTAGAGCAGTACTTC. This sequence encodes CATNLTTDGVEQYF.

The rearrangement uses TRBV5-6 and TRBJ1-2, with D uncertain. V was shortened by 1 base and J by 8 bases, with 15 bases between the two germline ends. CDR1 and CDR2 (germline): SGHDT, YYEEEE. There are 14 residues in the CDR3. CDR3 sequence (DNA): TGTGCCAGCAGCTTGAGTAGGACTGGTGACGGCTACACCTTC. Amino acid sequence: CASSLSRTGDGYTF.